This T cell receptor (beta chain) was sequenced during a study of cytomegalovirus exposure and HLA in healthy donors. Both 60 Vbeta primers and 13 Jbeta primers went into the PCR. Some clones are missing from TCRdb's copy, which holds only in-frame ones; the method was immunoSEQ multiplex PCR. The data contain around 59,000 clones, about 80% of them singletons. Per the germline V gene, CDR1 is SGHRS and CDR2 is YFSETQ. J was trimmed by 1 base and V by 4 bases; bases with no gene match: 6. CDR3 size: 15 residues. V usage is TRBV5-1 and J usage is TRBJ1-1; 8 bases line up with TRBD1. Sequenced sample: PBMCs. The TCR sequence derives from a woman between 35 and 50 years old in good health and CMV-seronegative. The CDR3 bases are TGCGCCAGCAGCGAGGGACAGGTTGGGAACACTGAAGCTTTCTTT. This codes for CASSEGQVGNTEAFF. Variable domain in full (rest from reference TRBV5-1 and TRBJ1-1): KAGVTQTPRYLIKTRGQQVTLSCSPISGHRSVSWYQQTPGQGLQFLFEYFSETQRNKGNFPGRFSGRQFSNSRSEMNVSTLELGDSALYLCASSEGQVGNTEAFFGQGTRLTVV.